The rows below give T cell receptor beta chains drawn from one sample of a study of T cell responses to AZD1222 COVID-19 vaccine. Produced via immunoSEQ multiplex PCR; TCRdb's table is partial and in-frame only. The table has 120,000 or so clones, 90% seen once. The sample was peripheral blood, taken on day 0 of AZD1222 vaccination. The receptors come from an adult in good health. Each CDR3 is given without its conserved first and last residue.

15,TRBV9,TRBJ1-3,ASSVNQFWGSGNTIY
13,TRBV7-9,TRBJ1-5,ASSLGRGSNQPQH
11,TRBV7-2,TRBJ2-7,ASSPRGAHEQY
15,TRBV11-2,TRBJ2-4,ASSLDPSWRFKNIQY
12,TRBV7-2,TRBJ2-3,ASSLGLSPDTQY
8,TRBV2,TRBJ2-7,ASSGYEQY
13,TRBV20-1,TRBJ1-5,SASMVQVSNQPQH
13,TRBV6-5,TRBJ2-1,ASSSLAGGDNEQF
11,TRBV28,TRBJ1-2,ASSFGTGPGYT
13,TRBV5-1,TRBJ2-7,ASRVGLAVTYEQY
14,TRBV5-1,TRBJ2-1,ASSRIGRAGDNEQF
14,TRBV5-1,TRBJ2-2,ASSPERTRPAGELF
11,TRBV18,TRBJ1-1,ASSLDQNTEAF
12,TRBV27,TRBJ1-6,ASRGGTYNSPLH
13,TRBV19,TRBJ2-6,ASSSWGSGANVLT
12,TRBV7-9,TRBJ1-2,ASSLVGSKSGYT
13,TRBV2,TRBJ1-5,ASSDGGRGNQPQH
13,TRBV7-2,TRBJ2-2,ASSPRTTNTGELF
13,TRBV9,TRBJ1-2,ASSVAGQGGYGYT
15,TRBV28,TRBJ1-5,ASSLLSGPNSNQPQH
15,TRBV7-8,TRBJ2-2,ASTKRSSGNFGGELF
10,TRBV28,TRBJ1-6,ASSVQKSPLH
12,TRBV7-9,TRBJ1-1,ASSPGQGGAEAF
12,TRBV10-3,TRBJ1-6,AISVSGNNSPLH
10,TRBV28,TRBJ2-7,AAGALDREQY
14,TRBV20-1,TRBJ2-7,SASPTSGIYTYEQY
12,TRBV5-1,TRBJ2-7,ASSSTGVPYEQY
12,TRBV29-1,TRBJ2-1,SVSLAGVSNEQF
14,TRBV9,TRBJ1-2,ASSEPRDRGWDGYT
10,TRBV11-2,TRBJ2-2,ASSPLAGELF